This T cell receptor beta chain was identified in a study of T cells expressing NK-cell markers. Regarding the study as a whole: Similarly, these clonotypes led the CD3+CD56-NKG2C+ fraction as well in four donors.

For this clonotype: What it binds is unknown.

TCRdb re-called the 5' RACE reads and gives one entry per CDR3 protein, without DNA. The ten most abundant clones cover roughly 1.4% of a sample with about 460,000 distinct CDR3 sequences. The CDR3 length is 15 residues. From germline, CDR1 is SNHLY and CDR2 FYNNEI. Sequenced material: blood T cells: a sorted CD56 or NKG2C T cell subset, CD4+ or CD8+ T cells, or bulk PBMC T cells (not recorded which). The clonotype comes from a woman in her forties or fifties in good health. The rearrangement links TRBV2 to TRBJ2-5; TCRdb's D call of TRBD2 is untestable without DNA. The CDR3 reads CASVRRLAPGETQYF. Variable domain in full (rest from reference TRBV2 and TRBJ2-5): EPEVTQTPSHQVTQMGQEVILRCVPISNHLYFYWYRQILGQKVEFLVSFYNNEISEKSEIFDDQFSVERPDGSNFTLKIRSTKLEDSAMYFCASVRRLAPGETQYFGPGTRLLVL.